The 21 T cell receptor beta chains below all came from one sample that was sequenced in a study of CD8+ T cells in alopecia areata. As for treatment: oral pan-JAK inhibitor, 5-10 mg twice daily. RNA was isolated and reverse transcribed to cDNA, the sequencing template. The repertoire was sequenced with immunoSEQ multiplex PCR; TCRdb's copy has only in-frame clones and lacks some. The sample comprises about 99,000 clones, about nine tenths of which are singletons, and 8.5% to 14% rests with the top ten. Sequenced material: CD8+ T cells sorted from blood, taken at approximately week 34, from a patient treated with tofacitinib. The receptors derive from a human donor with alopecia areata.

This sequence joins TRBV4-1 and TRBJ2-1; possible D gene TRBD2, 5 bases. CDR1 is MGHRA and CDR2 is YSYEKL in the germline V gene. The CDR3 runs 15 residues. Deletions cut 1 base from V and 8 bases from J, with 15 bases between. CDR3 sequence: CASSQGRYGDDEQFF. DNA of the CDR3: TGCGCCAGCAGCCAAGGACGGTACGGGGATGATGAGCAGTTCTTC.

The chain's CDR3 is CASSLWPRLAGLYTGELFF. CDR3 sequence (DNA): TGCGCCAGCAGCTTGTGGCCTCGACTAGCGGGTCTGTACACCGGGGAGCTGTTTTTT. The V gene is TRBV5-1, the J gene TRBJ2-2, with 10 bases lining up with TRBD2. The germline CDR1 and CDR2 sequences are SGHRS and YFSETQ. This CDR3 spans 19 amino acids. The junction had 12 bases not matched to a gene; V was cut back by 1 base and J by 3 bases.

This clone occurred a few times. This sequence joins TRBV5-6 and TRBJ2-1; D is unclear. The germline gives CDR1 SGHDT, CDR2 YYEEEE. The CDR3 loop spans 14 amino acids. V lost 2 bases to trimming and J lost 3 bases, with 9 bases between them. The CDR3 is CASSLMADYNEQFF. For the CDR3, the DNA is TGTGCCAGCAGCTTAATGGCGGACTACAATGAGCAGTTCTTC.

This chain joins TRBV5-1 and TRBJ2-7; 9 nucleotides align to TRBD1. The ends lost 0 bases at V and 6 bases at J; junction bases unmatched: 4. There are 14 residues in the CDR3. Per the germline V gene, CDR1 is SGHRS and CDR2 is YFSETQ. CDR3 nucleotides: TGCGCCAGCAGCTTGGGGGACAGGGCCGGCGAGCAGTACTTC. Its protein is CASSLGDRAGEQYF.

In DNA form, the CDR3 reads TGTGCCTGGAGTGGGGGTTACGAGCAGTACTTC. This encodes CAWSGGYEQYF. The chain is built from TRBV30 and TRBJ2-7, with unresolved D. V lost 1 base to trimming and J lost 4 bases, with 5 bases between them. CDR1 is GTSNPN, CDR2 SVGIG, per germline (reference sequence). The CDR3 sequence is 11 residues long.

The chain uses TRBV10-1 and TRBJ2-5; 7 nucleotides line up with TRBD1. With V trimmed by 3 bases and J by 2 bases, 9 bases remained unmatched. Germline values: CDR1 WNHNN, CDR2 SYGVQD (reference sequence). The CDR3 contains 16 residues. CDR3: CASSDTLGQFQETQYF. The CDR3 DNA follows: TGCGCCAGCAGTGACACTCTGGGACAGTTTCAAGAGACCCAGTACTTC.

The CDR3 DNA sequence: TGCAGCGCCATCGGACCGTCTAGCGGGGGCACAGATACGCAGTATTTT. Translating it yields CSAIGPSSGGTDTQYF. V is TRBV29-1 and J is TRBJ2-3, with TRBD2 identical over 9 bases. V lost 7 bases and J lost 1; bases outside the gene matches: 12. Germline V gives CDR1 SQVTM, CDR2 ANQGSEA. The CDR3 has 16 residues.

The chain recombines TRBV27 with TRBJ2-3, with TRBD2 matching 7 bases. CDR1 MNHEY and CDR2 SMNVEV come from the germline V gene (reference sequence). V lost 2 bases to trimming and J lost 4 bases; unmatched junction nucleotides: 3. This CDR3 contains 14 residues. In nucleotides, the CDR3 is TGTGCCAGCAGTTTAGGGGGGGAGGCAGATACGCAGTATTTT. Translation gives CASSLGGEADTQYF.

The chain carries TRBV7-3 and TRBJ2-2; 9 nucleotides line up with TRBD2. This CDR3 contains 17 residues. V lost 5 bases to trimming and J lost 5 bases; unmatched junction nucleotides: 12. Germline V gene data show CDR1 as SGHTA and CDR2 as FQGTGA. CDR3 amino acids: CASSLNSGSSYTGELFF. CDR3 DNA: TGTGCCAGCAGCCTGAATAGCGGGAGCTCATATACCGGGGAGCTGTTTTTT.

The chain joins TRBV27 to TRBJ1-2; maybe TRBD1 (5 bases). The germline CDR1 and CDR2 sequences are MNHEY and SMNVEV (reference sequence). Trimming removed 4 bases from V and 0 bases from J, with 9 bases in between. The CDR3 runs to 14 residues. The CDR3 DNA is TGTGCCAGCAGTTCCCCGACAGCTAACTATGGCTACACCTTC. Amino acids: CASSSPTANYGYTF.

The CDR3 reads CASSLDRFSGNTIYF. The CDR3 coding sequence is TGTGCCAGCAGCTTAGACCGATTCTCTGGAAACACCATATATTTT. This rearrangement joins TRBV7-6 to TRBJ1-3; no clear D gene. Trimming removed 1 base at V and 0 bases at J, with 7 bases between. Germline V CDR1 and CDR2: SGHVS, FNYEAQ. CDR3 length: 15 amino acids.

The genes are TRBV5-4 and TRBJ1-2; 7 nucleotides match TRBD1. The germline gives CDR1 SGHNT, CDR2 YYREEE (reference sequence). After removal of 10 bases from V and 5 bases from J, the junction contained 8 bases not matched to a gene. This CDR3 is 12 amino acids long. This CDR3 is CAGSGTEYGYTF. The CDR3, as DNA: TGTGCCGGCTCCGGGACAGAGTATGGCTACACCTTC.

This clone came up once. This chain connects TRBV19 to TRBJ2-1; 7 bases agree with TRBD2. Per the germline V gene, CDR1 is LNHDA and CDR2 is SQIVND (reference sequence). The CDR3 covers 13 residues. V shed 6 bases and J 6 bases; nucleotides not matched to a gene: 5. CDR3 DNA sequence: TGTGCCAGTAGGTTACTAGCGAGCAATGAGCAGTTCTTC. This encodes CASRLLASNEQFF.

The DNA for the CDR3 is TGTGCCAGCAGTGCGGGACAGGGGGTCGATGGGGCCAACGTCCTGACTTTC. The encoded protein is CASSAGQGVDGANVLTF. This chain connects TRBV6-1 to TRBJ2-6, with TRBD1 identical over 11 bases. The V and J ends lost 4 bases and 3 bases, in that order; junction bases with no gene match: 5. CDR3 length equals 17 residues. Germline CDR1 and CDR2: MNHNS and SASEGT.

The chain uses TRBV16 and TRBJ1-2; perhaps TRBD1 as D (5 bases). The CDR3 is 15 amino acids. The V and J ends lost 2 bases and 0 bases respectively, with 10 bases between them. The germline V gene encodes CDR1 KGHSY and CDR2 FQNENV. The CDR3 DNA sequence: TGTGCCAGCAGCCAAGGGACCGCAACTAACTATGGCTACACCTTC. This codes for CASSQGTATNYGYTF. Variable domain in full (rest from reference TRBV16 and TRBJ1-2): GEEVAQTPKHLVRGEGQKAKLYCAPIKGHSYVFWYQQVLKNEFKFLISFQNENVFDETGMPKERFSAKCLPNSPCSLEIQATKLEDSAVYFCASSQGTATNYGYTFGSGTRLTVV.

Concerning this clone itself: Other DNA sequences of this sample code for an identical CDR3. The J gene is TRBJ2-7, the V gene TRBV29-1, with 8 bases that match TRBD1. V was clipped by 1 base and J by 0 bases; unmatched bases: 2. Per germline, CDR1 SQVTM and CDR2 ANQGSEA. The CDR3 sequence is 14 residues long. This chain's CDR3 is CSVEGDRSSYEQYF. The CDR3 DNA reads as TGCAGCGTTGAAGGGGACAGGAGCTCCTACGAGCAGTACTTC.

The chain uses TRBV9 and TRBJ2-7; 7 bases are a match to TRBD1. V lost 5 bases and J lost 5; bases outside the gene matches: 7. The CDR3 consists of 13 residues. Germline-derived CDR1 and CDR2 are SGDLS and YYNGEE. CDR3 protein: CASSVTGVHEQYF. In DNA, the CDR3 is TGTGCCAGCAGTGTAACAGGGGTCCACGAGCAGTACTTC.

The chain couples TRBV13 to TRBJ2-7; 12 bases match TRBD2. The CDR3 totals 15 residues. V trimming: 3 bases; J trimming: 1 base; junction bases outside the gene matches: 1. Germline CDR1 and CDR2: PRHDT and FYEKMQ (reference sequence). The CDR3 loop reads CASSFGLAGSYEQYF. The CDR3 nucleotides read TGTGCCAGCAGCTTCGGACTAGCGGGGTCCTACGAGCAGTACTTC.

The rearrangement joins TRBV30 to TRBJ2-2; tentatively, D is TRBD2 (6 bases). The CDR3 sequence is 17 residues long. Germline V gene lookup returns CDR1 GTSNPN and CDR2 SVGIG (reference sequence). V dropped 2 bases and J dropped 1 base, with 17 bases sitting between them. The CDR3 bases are TGTGCCTGGAGTATTTGGGTCGAGGGAGGGAACACCGGGGAGCTGTTTTTT. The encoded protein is CAWSIWVEGGNTGELFF. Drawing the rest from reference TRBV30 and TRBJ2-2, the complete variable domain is SQTIHQWPATLVQPVGSPLSLECTVEGTSNPNLYWYRQAAGRGLQLLFYSVGIGQISSEVPQNLSASRPQDRQFILSSKKLLLSDSGFYLCAWSIWVEGGNTGELFFGEGSRLTVL.

This CDR3 reads CASSQAVGTDTQYF. The CDR3 DNA is TGTGCCAGCAGCCAAGCCGTCGGCACAGATACGCAGTATTTT. V usage is TRBV4-2 and J usage is TRBJ2-3; D not resolved. Between the trimmed V and J ends, which lost 1 base and 1 base, there was a span of 6 bases. The CDR3 consists of 14 residues. The germline gives CDR1 LGHNA, CDR2 YNFKEQ.

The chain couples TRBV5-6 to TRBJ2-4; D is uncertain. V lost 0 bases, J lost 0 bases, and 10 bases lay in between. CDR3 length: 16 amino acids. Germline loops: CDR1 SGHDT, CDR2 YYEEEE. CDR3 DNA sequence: TGTGCCAGCAGCTTGGTCCCAGAACTAGCCAAAAACATTCAGTACTTC. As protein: CASSLVPELAKNIQYF.